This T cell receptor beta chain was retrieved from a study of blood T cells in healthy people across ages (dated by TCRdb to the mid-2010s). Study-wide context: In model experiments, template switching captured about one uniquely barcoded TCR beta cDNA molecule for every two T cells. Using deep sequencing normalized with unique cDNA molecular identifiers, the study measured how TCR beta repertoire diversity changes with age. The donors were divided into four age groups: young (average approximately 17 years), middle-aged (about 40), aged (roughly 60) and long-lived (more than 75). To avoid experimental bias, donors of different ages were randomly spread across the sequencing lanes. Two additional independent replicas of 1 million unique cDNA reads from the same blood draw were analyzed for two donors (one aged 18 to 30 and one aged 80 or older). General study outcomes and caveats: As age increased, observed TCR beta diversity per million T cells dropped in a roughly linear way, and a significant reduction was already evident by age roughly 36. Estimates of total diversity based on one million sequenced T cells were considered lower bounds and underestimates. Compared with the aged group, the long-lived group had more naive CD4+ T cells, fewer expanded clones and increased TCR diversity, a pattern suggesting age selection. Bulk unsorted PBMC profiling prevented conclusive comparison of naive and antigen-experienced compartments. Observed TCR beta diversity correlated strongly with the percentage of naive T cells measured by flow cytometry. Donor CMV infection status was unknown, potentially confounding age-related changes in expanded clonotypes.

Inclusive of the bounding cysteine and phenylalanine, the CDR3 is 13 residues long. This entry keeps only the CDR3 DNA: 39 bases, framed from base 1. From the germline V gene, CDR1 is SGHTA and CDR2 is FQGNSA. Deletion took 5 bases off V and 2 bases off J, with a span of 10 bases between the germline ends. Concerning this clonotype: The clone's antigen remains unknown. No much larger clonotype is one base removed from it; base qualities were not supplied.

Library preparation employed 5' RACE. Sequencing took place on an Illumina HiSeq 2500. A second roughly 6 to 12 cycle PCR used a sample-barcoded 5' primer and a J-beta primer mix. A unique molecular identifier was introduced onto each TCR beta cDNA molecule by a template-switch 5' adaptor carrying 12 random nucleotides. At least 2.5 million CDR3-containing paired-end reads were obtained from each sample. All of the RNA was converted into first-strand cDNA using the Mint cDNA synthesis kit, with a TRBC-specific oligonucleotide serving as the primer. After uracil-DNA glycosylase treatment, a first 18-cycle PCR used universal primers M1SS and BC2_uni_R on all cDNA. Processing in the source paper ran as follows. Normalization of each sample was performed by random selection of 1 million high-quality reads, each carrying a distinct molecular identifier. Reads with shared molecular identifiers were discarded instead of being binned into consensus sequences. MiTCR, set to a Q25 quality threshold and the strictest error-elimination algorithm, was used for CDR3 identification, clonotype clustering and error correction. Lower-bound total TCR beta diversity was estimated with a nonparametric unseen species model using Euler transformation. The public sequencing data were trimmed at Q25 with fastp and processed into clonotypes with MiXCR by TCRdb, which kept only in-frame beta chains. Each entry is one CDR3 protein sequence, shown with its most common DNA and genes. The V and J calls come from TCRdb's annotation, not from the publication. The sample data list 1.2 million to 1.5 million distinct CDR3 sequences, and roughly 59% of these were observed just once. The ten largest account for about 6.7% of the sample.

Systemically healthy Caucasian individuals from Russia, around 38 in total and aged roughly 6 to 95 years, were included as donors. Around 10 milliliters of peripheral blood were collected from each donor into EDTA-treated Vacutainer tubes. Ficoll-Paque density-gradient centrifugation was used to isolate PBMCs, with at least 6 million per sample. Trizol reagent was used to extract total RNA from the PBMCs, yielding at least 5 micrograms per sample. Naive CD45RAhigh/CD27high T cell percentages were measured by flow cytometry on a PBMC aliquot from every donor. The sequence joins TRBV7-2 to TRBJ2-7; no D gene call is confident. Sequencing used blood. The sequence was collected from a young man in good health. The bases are TGTGCCAGCAGCGTAGGGAATCCCTACGAGCAGTACTTC. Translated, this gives CASSVGNPYEQYF.